This paragraph covers one T cell receptor (beta chain) sequence. Its antigen is as yet unknown. Trimming removed 2 bases from V and 5 bases from J, with 16 bases in between. Germline V gives CDR1 MNHNS, CDR2 SASEGT. CDR3 length: 15 residues. Repertoires were generated with immunoSEQ multiplex PCR, while TCRdb's copy carries only in-frame clones and drops some. Here the sample spans 13,000 to 15,000 clones, 91% being singletons. This entry is derived from a study of OX40 agonist ivuxolimab in advanced cancers. Whole-study context: The group had a mean age of around 60 years, ranged from roughly 23 to 90, and was roughly 83% male. Study-wide points: CD8+ T cells (on average) carried more expanded clones than CD4+ T cells.

This rearrangement joins TRBV6-1 to TRBJ2-7; D might be TRBD2 (5 bases). The sequenced sample was CD4+ or CD8+ T cells sorted from blood, obtained in a trial of the OX40 agonist ivuxolimab. This sequence originates from an adult with an advanced solid tumor such as melanoma, head and neck, liver or kidney cancer. The CDR3 region is CASSEIPGVGNEQYF. The CDR3 nucleotides are TGTGCCAGCAGTGAAATTCCCGGGGTGGGGAACGAGCAGTACTTC.